This T cell receptor beta chain was documented in a study of blood T cell repertoires in COVID-19. Study information: There were acute and convalescent COVID-19 samples, and they came from the United States, Italy and Spain.

Here immunoSEQ multiplex PCR was the method, and the copy in TCRdb shows in-frame clones only, minus some. The sample carries about 120,000 clones, about 79% recorded once. The junction had 8 bases not matched to a gene; V was cut back by 6 bases and J by 7 bases. CDR1 is ENHRY, CDR2 SYGVKD, per germline. This CDR3 comprises 14 residues. V is TRBV10-3 and J is TRBJ2-3; 9 bases are shared with TRBD2. This TCR derives from a woman older than 75 with acute or convalescent COVID-19. The sequenced sample was peripheral blood. CDR3 amino acids: CAISQRGEVNTQYF. The DNA of the CDR3 is TGTGCCATCAGCCAGCGGGGGGAGGTGAATACGCAGTATTTT.